Presented here are 21 T cell receptor gamma chains from one specimen sequenced in a study of human gamma delta and Vdelta1 T cells. TCRdb reprocessed the PCR reads through CATT. The profile shows about 4,000 gamma-chain clones, approximately 16% of them singletons. These receptors are not linked to any known antigen. The sample was Vdelta1 gamma-delta T cells from blood grown in culture (DOT cells). The receptors were gathered from a human donor in good health.

This clone is medium-sized. The rearrangement uses TRGV9 and TRGJ1 or TRGJ2. Losses at the gene ends were 6 bases for V and 1 base for J; bases not matched to a gene: 0. CDR3 length: 11 residues. The V gene's germline CDR1 is GITISATS and CDR2 ISYDGTV (reference sequence). The CDR3 reads CALWNYYKKLF. In DNA, the CDR3 is TGTGCCTTGTGGAATTATTATAAGAAACTCTTT.

This chain links TRGV2 with TRGJ1 or TRGJ2. The ends lost 6 bases at V and 5 bases at J; junction bases unmatched: 13. The CDR3 consists of 14 residues. CDR1 and CDR2 from the germline V gene are EGSNGY and YDSYNSKV. CDR3 bases: TGTGCCACCTGGTACCTACTATCCGATTATAAGAAACTCTTT. As protein: CATWYLLSDYKKLF.

The chain uses TRGV10 and TRGJP2. TRGV10 belongs to the ORF category, with a function that is uncertain. The CDR3 sequence is 15 residues long. V lost 8 bases, J lost 4 bases, and 11 bases stayed unmatched. CDR3 DNA: TGTGCTGCGTGGGATTTTGGGAATAGTGATTGGATCAAGACGTTT. Translating it yields CAAWDFGNSDWIKTF.

The J gene is TRGJ1 or TRGJ2, the V gene TRGV8. The CDR3 spans 13 residues. Germline-derived CDR1 and CDR2 are VENAVY and YDSYNSRV. Germline trimming cut 1 base from V and 3 bases from J; bases unmatched to any gene: 3. This CDR3 reads CATWDSFYYKKLF. Here the CDR3 DNA reads TGTGCCACCTGGGATAGCTTTTATTATAAGAAACTCTTT.

In its sample, this clone is medium-sized (0.01 to 0.1%). Other DNA sequences in the sample encode the same CDR3. This chain links TRGV3 with TRGJP2. The V and J ends lost 1 base and 0 bases, in that order; junction bases with no gene match: 2. Germline V CDR1 and CDR2: VTNTFY, YDVSTARD (reference sequence). CDR3 size: 15 residues. CDR3 DNA: TGTGCCACCTGGGACAGATATAGTAGTGATTGGATCAAGACGTTT. Protein product: CATWDRYSSDWIKTF.

By frequency in the sample, this clone is medium-sized (0.01 to 0.1%). The rearrangement joins TRGV2 to TRGJ1 or TRGJ2. The CDR3 spans 14 residues. V was pared by 0 bases and J by 7 bases, with 9 bases of the junction left unmatched. Germline V lookup: CDR1 EGSNGY, CDR2 YDSYNSKV. CDR3 nucleotides: TGTGCCACCTGGGACGGGCCGGCGGGGTATAAGAAACTCTTT. Translation gives CATWDGPAGYKKLF.

The chain employs TRGV4 and TRGJ1 or TRGJ2. V lost 0 bases and J lost 12; bases outside the gene matches: 5. This CDR3 contains 11 residues. The germline V gene encodes CDR1 EGSTGY and CDR2 YDSYTSSV. CDR3 in amino acids: CATWDGRWKLF. The CDR3 bases are TGTGCCACCTGGGATGGGCGCTGGAAACTCTTT.

This clone showed up just a few times. The chain joins TRGV9 to TRGJ1 or TRGJ2. The CDR3 consists of 14 residues. The germline CDR1 and CDR2 sequences are GITISATS and ISYDGTV (reference sequence). The J segment lost 12 bases and the V segment lost 0 bases, leaving 14 bases of the junction unmatched. The CDR3 loop reads CALWEVGLRGLKLF. CDR3 sequence (DNA): TGTGCCTTGTGGGAGGTGGGGCTGCGGGGGTTGAAACTCTTT.

The chain links TRGV4 to TRGJ1 or TRGJ2. This CDR3 has 13 amino acids. Germline CDR1 and CDR2: EGSTGY and YDSYTSSV. With 5 bases clipped from V and 4 bases from J, the junction kept 8 bases outside the gene matches. DNA of the CDR3: TGTGCCACCTGGGGGCCCGAATATTATAAGAAACTCTTT. This gives the protein CATWGPEYYKKLF.

This chain uses TRGV5 with TRGJ1 or TRGJ2. The CDR3 spans 15 residues. The trim removed 0 bases at V and 0 bases at J, leaving 5 bases unmatched. Germline CDR1 is VINAFY and CDR2 is YDVSNSKD. Written as DNA, the CDR3 is TGTGCCACCTGGGACAGGTTCCCGAATTATTATAAGAAACTCTTT. It translates to CATWDRFPNYYKKLF.

The J gene is TRGJP1, the V gene TRGV9. The CDR3 sequence is 14 residues long. V dropped 3 bases and J dropped 4; count of bases not matched to a gene: 5. Looked up from germline, CDR1 is GITISATS and CDR2 is ISYDGTV (reference sequence). CDR3 region: CALWEPVTGWFKIF. CDR3 nucleotide sequence: TGTGCCTTGTGGGAGCCGGTCACTGGTTGGTTCAAGATATTT.

The table lists this clone with a few counts. The gene calls are TRGV4 and TRGJ1 or TRGJ2. Trimming at V came to 2 bases and at J to 8 bases, leaving 3 bases not matched to a gene. There are 11 residues in the CDR3. Germline CDR1 is EGSTGY and CDR2 is YDSYTSSV. The CDR3 nucleotides read TGTGCCACCTGGGATGATCATAAGAAACTCTTT. It translates to CATWDDHKKLF.

V and J are TRGV5 and TRGJ1 or TRGJ2. Germline lookup yields CDR1 VINAFY and CDR2 YDVSNSKD. The CDR3 has 13 residues. Trimming took 0 bases from V and 5 from J; bases not matched to a gene: 4. The CDR3 nucleotides are TGTGCCACCTGGGACAGGCTCAATTATAAGAAACTCTTT. This codes for CATWDRLNYKKLF.

This clone is labeled as large. The chain combines TRGV8 with TRGJ1 or TRGJ2. The CDR3 loop spans 12 amino acids. Trimming cost V 5 bases and J 4 bases; bases outside gene matches: 5. Germline CDR1 reads VENAVY; CDR2 reads YDSYNSRV. The CDR3 loop is CATWGYYYKKLF. Written as DNA, the CDR3 is TGTGCCACCTGGGGGTACTATTATAAGAAACTCTTT.

This clone was observed a few times. The V and J genes are TRGV3 and TRGJ1 or TRGJ2. This CDR3 has 14 amino acids. The V and J ends lost 0 bases and 10 bases, in that order; junction bases with no gene match: 12. Germline values: CDR1 VTNTFY, CDR2 YDVSTARD (reference sequence). CDR3 DNA sequence: TGTGCCACCTGGGACAGGCCCCCCTTTCTCAAGAAACTCTTT. Its protein product is CATWDRPPFLKKLF.

This chain connects TRGV9 to TRGJP. Losses at the gene ends were 10 bases for V and 9 bases for J; bases not matched to a gene: 6. Per the germline V gene, CDR1 is GITISATS and CDR2 is ISYDGTV (reference sequence). The CDR3 runs 13 residues. As DNA, the CDR3 is TGTGCCTTTGGAGGGTTGGGCAAAAAAATCAAGGTATTT. This sequence encodes CAFGGLGKKIKVF.

Points on this clone: With only one base between it and a far larger clone, this is likely a read error. The J gene is TRGJ1 or TRGJ2, the V gene TRGV9. J was trimmed by 10 bases and V by 2 bases; bases with no gene match: 2. CDR1 and CDR2 from the germline V gene are GITISATS and ISYDGTV (reference sequence). The CDR3 runs to 10 residues. The CDR3 DNA reads TGTGCCTTGTGGGAGGGGAAGAAACTCTTT. Translating it yields CALWEGKKLF.

This clone was observed a few times. J is TRGJ1 or TRGJ2 and V is TRGV2. The CDR3 is 11 residues long. Germline CDR1 and CDR2: EGSNGY and YDSYNSKV. V was pared by 0 bases and J by 12 bases, with 5 bases of the junction left unmatched. The DNA of the CDR3 is TGTGCCACCTGGGACGGGCCTGTGAAACTCTTT. This translates into CATWDGPVKLF.

By share of the sample, this clone is large. This rearrangement joins TRGV3 to TRGJ1 or TRGJ2. This CDR3 is 10 amino acids long. Germline V gene sequence: CDR1 VTNTFY, CDR2 YDVSTARD (reference sequence). V lost 0 bases, J lost 10 bases, and 0 bases stayed unmatched. The CDR3 nucleotides are TGTGCCACCTGGGACAGGAAGAAACTCTTT. Protein sequence: CATWDRKKLF.

Concerning this clone itself: A clone one base away is much larger, so this may be a read error. The J gene is TRGJ1 or TRGJ2, the V gene TRGV4. The CDR3 totals 17 residues. Germline lookup yields CDR1 EGSTGY and CDR2 YDSYTSSV. V was pared by 0 bases and J by 3 bases, with 14 bases of the junction left unmatched. CDR3 in amino acids: CATWDGPNKLTYYKKLF. The CDR3 DNA follows: TGTGCCACCTGGGATGGGCCGAATAAGCTCACTTATTATAAGAAACTCTTT.

To note about this clone: This specimen includes other DNA sequences encoding the same CDR3. The gene calls are TRGV5 and TRGJ1 or TRGJ2. Germline CDR1 reads VINAFY; CDR2 reads YDVSNSKD. With V trimmed by 0 bases and J by 12 bases, 23 bases remained unmatched. This CDR3 comprises 17 residues. CDR3 coding DNA: TGTGCCACCTGGGACAGGCTACGAGCTCAGCGCCCGGGATTGAAACTCTTT. Its translation: CATWDRLRAQRPGLKLF.